This T cell receptor (beta chain) was identified in a study of blood T cells in healthy people across ages. Primed by a sample-barcoded 5' primer and a J-beta primer mix, a second PCR proceeded for about 7 to 11 cycles. Each CDR3 protein gets one entry after TCRdb re-called the 5' RACE reads with MiXCR. This table holds under 1 million distinct CDR3 sequences, approximately 48% found once. V lost 7 bases, J lost 7 bases, and 17 bases lay in between. Germline V gives CDR1 SQVTM, CDR2 ANQGSEA. This CDR3 comprises 13 residues. This chain joins TRBV29-1 and TRBJ2-1, with D possibly matching TRBD2 (5 bases). The sequence came from a man between 60 and 75 years old in good health. Sequencing input: blood. The CDR3 region has the DNA TGCAGCGAACGGGAAATGGGTCGTAATGAGCAGTTCTTC. Translated, it gives CSEREMGRNEQFF.